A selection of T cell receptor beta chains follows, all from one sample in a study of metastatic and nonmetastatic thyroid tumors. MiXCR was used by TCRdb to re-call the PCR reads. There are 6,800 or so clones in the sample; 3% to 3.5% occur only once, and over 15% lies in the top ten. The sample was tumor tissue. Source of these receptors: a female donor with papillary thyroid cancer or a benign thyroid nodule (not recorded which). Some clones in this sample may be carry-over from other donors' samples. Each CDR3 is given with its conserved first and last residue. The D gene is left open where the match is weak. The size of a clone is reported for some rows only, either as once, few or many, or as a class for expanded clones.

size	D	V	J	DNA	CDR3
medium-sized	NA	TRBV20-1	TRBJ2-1	TGCAGTGCTAGGGAGGTGGGAGGAGGAGGAAATGAGCAGTTCTTC	CSAREVGGGGNEQFF
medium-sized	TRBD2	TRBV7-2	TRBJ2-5	TGTGCCAGCAGCTTAGCGGTGGGACTAGCGTTCCAAGAGACCCAGTACTTC	CASSLAVGLAFQETQYF
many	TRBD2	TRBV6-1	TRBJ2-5	TGTGCCAGCAGTGTGCAGACGGGAGGTCAAGAGACCCAGTACTTC	CASSVQTGGQETQYF
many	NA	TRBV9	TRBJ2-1	TGTGCCAGCAGCCTGAATTGGAATGAGCAGTTCTTC	CASSLNWNEQFF
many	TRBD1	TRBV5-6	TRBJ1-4	TGTGCCAGCAGCTTTGACAGGGTAAATGAAAAACTGTTTTTT	CASSFDRVNEKLFF
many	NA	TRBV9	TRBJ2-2	TGTGCCAGCAGCCAAAGGAACACCGGGGAGCTGTTTTTT	CASSQRNTGELFF
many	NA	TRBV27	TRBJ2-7	TGTGCCACCTCCTTAGGCCCCAACTCCTACGAGCAGTACTTC	CATSLGPNSYEQYF
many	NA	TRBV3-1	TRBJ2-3	TGTGCCAGCAGCCAAATGCCCCTCGGTGGGGCAGATACGCAGTATTTT	CASSQMPLGGADTQYF
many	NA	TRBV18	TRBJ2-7	TGTGCCAGCTCACCGAGGAGGACACAAAAATACGAGCAGTACTTC	CASSPRRTQKYEQYF
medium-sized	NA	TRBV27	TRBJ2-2	TGTGCCAGCAGTTACTCGCGCACCGGGGAGCTGTTTTTT	CASSYSRTGELFF
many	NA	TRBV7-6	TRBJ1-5	TGTGCCAGCAGCTTATTAGGGGACGGTCAGCCCCAGCATTTT	CASSLLGDGQPQHF
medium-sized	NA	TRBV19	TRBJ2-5	TGTGCCAGTAGTAGGGGACACAACCAAGAGACCCAGTACTTC	CASSRGHNQETQYF
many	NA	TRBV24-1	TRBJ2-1	TGTGCCACCAGTGACCTCCTGACTAGTCACAATGAGCAGTTCTTC	CATSDLLTSHNEQFF
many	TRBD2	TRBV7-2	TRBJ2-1	TGTGCCAGCACGGCGGGAGTAGGCAATGAGCAGTTCTTC	CASTAGVGNEQFF
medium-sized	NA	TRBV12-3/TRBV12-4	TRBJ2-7	TGTGCCAGCAGTTTAGGGAGGCTGGAGCAGTACTTC	CASSLGRLEQYF
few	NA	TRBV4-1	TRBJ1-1	TGCGCCAGCAGCCAAGGTGGTCAGGGGAACACTGAAGCCTTCTTT	CASSQGGQGNTEAFF
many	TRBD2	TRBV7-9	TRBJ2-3	TGTGCCAGCAGCCGAGGACTAGCGAGCACAGATACGCAGTATTTT	CASSRGLASTDTQYF
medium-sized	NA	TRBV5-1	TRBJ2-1	TGCGCCAGCAGCAAAGGGGGGACCGCTTCCTACAATGAGCAGTTCTTC	CASSKGGTASYNEQFF
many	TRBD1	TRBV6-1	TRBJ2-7	TGTGCCAGCACCCAAGGACAGGGAAGAAAGCAGTACTTC	CASTQGQGRKQYF
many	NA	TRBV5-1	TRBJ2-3	TGCGCCAGCAGCCCCTTGACCAGCGGCACAGATACGCAGTATTTT	CASSPLTSGTDTQYF
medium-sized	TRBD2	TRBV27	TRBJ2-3	TGTGCCAGCAGTTTATACCCTACCCCTAGCGGGGAAATGGCAGATACGCAGTATTTT	CASSLYPTPSGEMADTQYF
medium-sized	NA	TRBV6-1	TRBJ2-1	TGTGCCAGCGGTGACTTTTACAATGAGCAGTTCTTC	CASGDFYNEQFF
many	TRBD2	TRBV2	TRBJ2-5	TGTGCCAGCAGTGAAGGACTAGCGGGCGTGGGGGAGACCCAGTACTTC	CASSEGLAGVGETQYF
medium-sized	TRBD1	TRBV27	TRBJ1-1	TGTGCCAGCAGCATCAGGGGGCGCGGGTCTGAAGCTTTCTTT	CASSIRGRGSEAFF
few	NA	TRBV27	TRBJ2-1	TGCGCCAGCAGTTTATCGGTGACTCACAGTGAGCAGTTCTTC	CASSLSVTHSEQFF
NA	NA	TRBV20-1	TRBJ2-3	TGCAGTGCTCGACCCCCCGAAGGCACAGATGCGCAGTATTTT	CSARPPEGTDAQYF
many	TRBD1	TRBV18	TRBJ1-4	TGTGCCAGCTCACCAATTGGACAGGGGAATGAAAAACTGTTTTTT	CASSPIGQGNEKLFF
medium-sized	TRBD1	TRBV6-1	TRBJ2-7	TGTGCCAGCAGTGCAGACAGGGGAGACGACGAGCAGTACTTC	CASSADRGDDEQYF
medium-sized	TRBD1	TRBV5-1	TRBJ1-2	TGCGCCAGCAGCTCACCCGGGACAGGGGCTCCCCAAAGGGGCTATGGCTACACCTTC	CASSSPGTGAPQRGYGYTF
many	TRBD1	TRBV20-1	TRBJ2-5	TGCAGTGCTGGCCGGACAGGGGGCCAAGAGACCCAGTACTTC	CSAGRTGGQETQYF
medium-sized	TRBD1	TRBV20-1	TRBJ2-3	TGCAGTGCTCTTTCCGGGACAGGGGCGAGTACGCAGTATTTT	CSALSGTGASTQYF
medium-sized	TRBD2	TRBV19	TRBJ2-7	TGTGCCAGTAGTATAGACGGGACTAGCGGGAGTTTGCAGTACTTC	CASSIDGTSGSLQYF
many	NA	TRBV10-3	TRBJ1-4	TGTGCCATCAGTGAAGGGCCAGGCGTGGATGAAAAACTGTTTTTT	CAISEGPGVDEKLFF
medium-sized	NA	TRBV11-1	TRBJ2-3	TGTGCCAGCAGCTTCGGGACGTGGACAGATACGCAGTATTTT	CASSFGTWTDTQYF
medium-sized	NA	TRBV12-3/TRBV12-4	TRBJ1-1	TGTGCCAGCAGTTTTGGGCTGATGAACACTGAAGCTTTCTTT	CASSFGLMNTEAFF
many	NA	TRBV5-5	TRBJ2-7	TGTGCCAGCAGCTTTTTTGGGACGGACGAGCAGTACTTC	CASSFFGTDEQYF
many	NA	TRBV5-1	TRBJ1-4	TGCGCCAGCAGTACAGCGGGGGATGAAAAACTGTTTTTT	CASSTAGDEKLFF
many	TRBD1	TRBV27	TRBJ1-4	TGTGCCAGCAGTTCCTGGACAGGGGGCAGTGAAAAACTGTTTTTT	CASSSWTGGSEKLFF
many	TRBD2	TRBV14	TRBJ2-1	TGTGCCAGCAGCCCGGGACTAGCGGGACCTTACAATGAGCAGTTCTTC	CASSPGLAGPYNEQFF
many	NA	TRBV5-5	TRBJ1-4	TGTGCCAGCAGCCACGCAGGGCTGTACGAAAAACTGTTTTTT	CASSHAGLYEKLFF
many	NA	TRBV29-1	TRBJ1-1	TGCAGCGTTGTATCCAGGGCTGGGGGGAACACTGAAGCTTTCTTT	CSVVSRAGGNTEAFF
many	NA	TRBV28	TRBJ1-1	TGTGCCAGCAGTCCCTTAGGGAAAATAGAAGGGACTGAAGCTTTCTTT	CASSPLGKIEGTEAFF
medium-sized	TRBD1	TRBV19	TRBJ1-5	TGTGCCAGTAGTGCGACAGGGTTACTCGATCAGCCCCAGCATTTT	CASSATGLLDQPQHF
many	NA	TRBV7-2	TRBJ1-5	TGTGCCAGCAGCCTGGAGGCCTACGCGGGAGGAGGGCCCCAGCATTTT	CASSLEAYAGGGPQHF
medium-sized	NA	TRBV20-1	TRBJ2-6	TGCAGTGCTAGAGATGACTCTGGGGCCAACGTCCTGACTTTC	CSARDDSGANVLTF
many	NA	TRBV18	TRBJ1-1	TGTGCCAGCTCACAATTCACTGACACCGCCACTGAAGCTTTCTTT	CASSQFTDTATEAFF
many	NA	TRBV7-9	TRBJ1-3	TGTGCCAGCCACCGAGTCTCTGGAAACACCATATATTTT	CASHRVSGNTIYF
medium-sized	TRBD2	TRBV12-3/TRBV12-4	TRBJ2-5	TGTGCCAGCAGCAGGGCGGGAGGAGGGAAGGAGACCCAGTACTTC	CASSRAGGGKETQYF
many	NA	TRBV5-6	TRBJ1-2	TGTGCCAGCAGCTTGGGAATAAACTATGGCTACACCTTC	CASSLGINYGYTF
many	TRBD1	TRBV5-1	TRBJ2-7	TGCGCCAGCAAACAGGGGGCAGAGCAGTACTTC	CASKQGAEQYF
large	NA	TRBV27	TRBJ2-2	TGTGCCAGCTACGGCAGGATAAGCACCGGGGAGCTGTTTTTT	CASYGRISTGELFF
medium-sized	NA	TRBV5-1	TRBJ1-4	TGCGCCAGCAGCTTGCCGACAAGCGAAAAACTGTTTTTT	CASSLPTSEKLFF
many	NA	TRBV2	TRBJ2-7	TGTGCCAGCAACGGTATCTCCTACGAGCAGTACTTC	CASNGISYEQYF
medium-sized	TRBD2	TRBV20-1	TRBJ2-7	TGCAGTGCTAGAACTAGCGGGACCTACGAGCAGTACTTC	CSARTSGTYEQYF
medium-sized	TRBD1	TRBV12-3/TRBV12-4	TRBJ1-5	TGTGCCAGCAGCCCTCACAGGGGGAATCAGCCCCAGCATTTT	CASSPHRGNQPQHF
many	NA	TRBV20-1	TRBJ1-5	TGCAGTGCTAGAGAGGGGCGGGGGAGCAATCAGCCCCAGCATTTT	CSAREGRGSNQPQHF
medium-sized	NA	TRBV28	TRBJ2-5	TGTGCCAGCAGTTCCTTCCCCGGGCAAGAGACCCAGTACTTC	CASSSFPGQETQYF